The 9 T cell receptor beta chains presented below share a single source sample, sequenced in a study of blood T cell repertoires in COVID-19. Sequencing was performed with immunoSEQ multiplex PCR; in TCRdb, only in-frame clones are kept and a portion is missing. The sample contains tens of thousands of clones, 88% of which appear only once. Material for sequencing was peripheral blood. The receptors come from a man aged 65 to 85 in a cohort sampled during active COVID-19.

J is TRBJ1-1 and V is TRBV3-1 (or the pseudogene TRBV3-2); perhaps TRBD1 as D (5 bases). Germline-derived CDR1 and CDR2 are LGHDT and YNNKEL (reference sequence). This CDR3 is 13 amino acids long. V lost 5 bases and J 2 bases, leaving 9 bases between the germline ends. CDR3 sequence reads: CASSGGTNTEAFF. The CDR3 region has the DNA TGTGCCAGCAGCGGAGGGACTAACACTGAAGCTTTCTTT.

The rearrangement uses TRBV5-1 and TRBJ2-7, with 10 bases lining up with TRBD1. Germline CDR1 is SGHRS and CDR2 is YFSETQ. V lost 4 bases, J lost 2 bases, and 15 bases stayed unmatched. The CDR3 runs 18 residues. The CDR3 nucleotides are TGCGCCAGCAGCCAGGGGGGACAGGGGACTTTGCGGGCCTACGAGCAGTACTTC. Encoded protein: CASSQGGQGTLRAYEQYF.

The chain joins TRBV5-1 to TRBJ1-1, with 9 nucleotides matching TRBD1. Per the germline V gene, CDR1 is SGHRS and CDR2 is YFSETQ. The ends lost 0 bases at V and 4 bases at J; junction bases unmatched: 7. CDR3 size: 16 residues. The CDR3 region has the DNA TGCGCCAGCAGCTTGGGACAGGGGGTTTTAGTCACTGAAGCTTTCTTT. Translating gives CASSLGQGVLVTEAFF.

The CDR3 protein is CASRGLYSPLHF. The DNA of the CDR3 is TGTGCCAGCAGGGGGCTATATTCACCCCTCCACTTT. V gene TRBV28 combines with J gene TRBJ1-6; tentatively, D is TRBD1 (5 bases). The CDR3 loop spans 12 amino acids. V was trimmed by 6 bases and J by 8 bases, leaving 8 bases between them. Germline assignment: CDR1 MDHEN and CDR2 SYDVKM.

CDR3 residues: CASSQQGSYEQYF. CDR3 coding DNA: TGTGCCAGCAGCCAACAGGGTTCCTACGAGCAGTACTTC. The chain carries TRBV14 and TRBJ2-7; tentative D call: TRBD1 (5 bases). V was cut by 2 bases and J by 1 base, with 6 bases left in between. The CDR3 is made up of 13 amino acids. Germline V CDR1 and CDR2: SGHDN, FVKESK.

This clone turned up a few times. The chain couples TRBV2 to TRBJ1-5, with a weak D call TRBD1 (6 bases). V shed 2 bases and J shed 2 bases, with 7 bases lying between them. This CDR3 is 14 amino acids long. Germline V gene sequence: CDR1 SNHLY, CDR2 FYNNEI. In DNA, the CDR3 is TGTGCCAGCAGTGAAAAGGGGGGCAATCAGCCCCAGCATTTT. It codes for CASSEKGGNQPQHF.

The chain uses TRBV25-1 and TRBJ2-7; possible D gene TRBD2, 6 bases. V was trimmed by 11 bases and J by 2 bases, leaving 10 bases between them. Germline loops: CDR1 MGHDK, CDR2 SYGVNS. The CDR3 extends over 11 amino acids. The CDR3 sequence: CASRRAYEQYF. CDR3 in DNA: TGTGCCTCCCGGAGGGCCTACGAGCAGTACTTC.

This clone was detected only once. The CDR3 here is CASSLRLAGNQETQYF. The CDR3, as DNA: TGTGCCAGCAGCTTAAGGCTAGCGGGGAACCAAGAGACCCAGTACTTC. The gene calls are TRBV7-9 and TRBJ2-5; 9 nucleotides match TRBD2. CDR1 SEHNR and CDR2 FQNEAQ come from the germline V gene (reference sequence). This CDR3 has 16 amino acids. J lost 0 bases, V lost 2 bases, and 4 bases had no gene match.

This clone was recorded once. V gene TRBV5-1 combines with J gene TRBJ2-3; the match to TRBD1 covers 7 bases. Germline V gives CDR1 SGHRS, CDR2 YFSETQ. The trim removed 4 bases at V and 5 bases at J, leaving 13 bases unmatched. CDR3 size: 16 residues. CDR3 DNA: TGCGCCAGCAGCCGCCTGACAGGGCAGTTATTAGATACGCAGTATTTT. Its protein product is CASSRLTGQLLDTQYF.